This T cell receptor (beta chain) was recovered during a study of OX40 agonist ivuxolimab in advanced cancers. V shed 5 bases, J shed 7 bases, and the junction held 6 bases outside the gene matches. The CDR3 extends over 15 amino acids. CDR1 is LNHDA, CDR2 SQIVND, per germline (reference sequence). Produced via immunoSEQ multiplex PCR; TCRdb's table is partial and in-frame only. The sample lists 35,000 to 40,000 clones, roughly 90% occurring once. The rearrangement uses TRBV19 and TRBJ2-2, with TRBD2 matching over 11 bases. The sequenced sample was CD4+ or CD8+ T cells sorted from blood, obtained in a trial of the OX40 agonist ivuxolimab. This TCR came from an adult with an advanced solid tumor such as melanoma, head and neck, liver or kidney cancer. The CDR3: CASSVGLAVVGELFF. Written as DNA, the CDR3 is TGTGCCAGTAGTGTGGGACTAGCGGTGGTCGGGGAGCTGTTTTTT.